A selection of T cell receptor beta chains follows, all from one sample in a study of vaccination effects on CD4 cells after COVID-19. No antigen has been assigned to these receptors. Sequenced by immunoSEQ multiplex PCR; TCRdb stores in-frame clones only, minus some. The table includes roughly 25,000 clones, around 74% detected once. The material sequenced was CD4+ T cells from PBMCs cultured with SARS-CoV-2 spike peptides, taken before COVID-19 vaccination. The receptors were gathered from a human donor who received a COVID-19 vaccine. CDR3s include the opening cysteine and the closing phenylalanine or tryptophan. Fields, in order: clone size, D gene, J gene, V gene, CDR3 protein, CDR3 DNA. A D gene is named only where the DNA matches it firmly. Rows may omit the clone size; those that give it use once, few, many or a size class.

- TRBD1 TRBJ1-6 TRBV30 CAWRTGNSPLHF TGTGCCTGGAGGACAGGGAATTCACCCCTCCACTTT
- - TRBJ2-7 TRBV6-5 CASSYSGGIGYEQYF TGTGCCAGCAGTTACTCCGGCGGGATCGGGTACGAGCAGTACTTC
- TRBD2 TRBJ2-2 TRBV6-5 CASNPAGVTGELFF TGTGCCAGCAACCCAGCGGGAGTTACCGGGGAGCTGTTTTTT
- - TRBJ1-1 TRBV3-1/TRBV3-2 CATAALEEAFF TGTGCCACCGCGGCATTAGAGGAAGCTTTCTTT
- - TRBJ1-6 TRBV12-3/TRBV12-4 CASSPGTYSPLHF TGTGCCAGCAGTCCCGGGACCTATTCACCCCTCCACTTT
- TRBD2 TRBJ2-5 TRBV6-5 CASIERGQETQYF TGTGCCAGCATAGAGCGGGGGCAAGAGACCCAGTACTTC
- TRBD1 TRBJ2-7 TRBV11-3 CASSCLRTGPYEQYF TGTGCCAGCAGTTGCTTAAGGACAGGGCCCTACGAGCAGTACTTC
once - TRBJ2-1 TRBV4-1 CASSQEGSEFSYNEQFF TGCGCCAGCAGCCAAGAAGGGTCAGAATTCTCCTACAATGAGCAGTTCTTC
- TRBD2 TRBJ2-1 TRBV19 CASSRQTSGNNEQFF TGTGCCAGTAGTCGACAGACTAGCGGGAACAATGAGCAGTTCTTC
few TRBD1 TRBJ1-5 TRBV28 CASRPQGESSPQHF TGTGCCAGCCGGCCACAGGGGGAAAGTTCGCCCCAGCATTTT
- TRBD1 TRBJ1-4 TRBV7-4 CASSLPRQGTTNEKLFF TGTGCCAGCAGCTTGCCCCGACAGGGCACAACTAATGAAAAACTGTTTTTT
- TRBD2 TRBJ2-3 TRBV19 CASSIGPLAGRTDTQYF TGTGCCAGTAGTATAGGCCCACTAGCGGGACGCACAGATACGCAGTATTTT
- TRBD1 TRBJ1-3 TRBV10-1 CANPGQGNTIYF TGCGCCAACCCGGGACAGGGCAACACCATATATTTT
- - TRBJ2-7 TRBV3-1/TRBV3-2 CASSHVRGGLYEQYF TGTGCCAGCAGCCATGTAAGGGGGGGGCTCTACGAGCAGTACTTC
- - TRBJ2-1 TRBV29-1 CSVERGGRGVF TGCAGCGTTGAAAGGGGCGGACGGGGAGTCTTC
- - TRBJ2-1 TRBV19 CASSLRDLGGNEQFF TGTGCCAGTAGTCTCCGGGACCTGGGGGGCAATGAGCAGTTCTTC
- TRBD1 TRBJ2-7 TRBV5-4 CASSQRGQGFYEQYF TGTGCCAGCAGCCAGAGGGGACAGGGATTCTACGAGCAGTACTTC
few - TRBJ1-1 TRBV18 CASSPVGPGASTEAFF TGTGCCAGCTCACCAGTAGGTCCGGGGGCAAGCACTGAAGCTTTCTTT
- - TRBJ2-1 TRBV24-1 CATSDFTSSYNEQFF TGTGCCACCAGTGATTTTACTAGCAGCTACAATGAGCAGTTCTTC
- - TRBJ1-2 TRBV2 CASSEPNRIGDYGYTF TGTGCCAGCAGTGAACCAAACAGGATAGGGGACTATGGCTACACCTTC
- - TRBJ2-1 TRBV18 CASSVGGSNEQFF TGTGCCAGCTCAGTTGGGGGGAGCAATGAGCAGTTCTTC
once - TRBJ1-1 TRBV10-2 CASSEYSEAFF TGCGCCAGCAGTGAATACTCTGAAGCTTTCTTT
- - TRBJ2-2 TRBV11-3 CASSYYTGPGELFF TGTGCCAGCAGCTATTATACAGGGCCCGGGGAGCTGTTTTTT
- - TRBJ1-4 TRBV30 CAWLSKPARTLRTNEKLFF TGTGCCTGGTTATCAAAGCCGGCTAGGACGCTACGCACTAATGAAAAACTGTTTTTT
- - TRBJ2-7 TRBV7-9 CASSLGDWKSYEQYF TGTGCCAGCAGCTTAGGGGACTGGAAATCCTACGAGCAGTACTTC
- - TRBJ2-2 TRBV30 CAWSVTPAQRYTGELFF TGTGCCTGGAGTGTAACGCCCGCTCAGCGGTACACCGGGGAGCTGTTTTTT
- - TRBJ1-5 TRBV24-1 CATSEQGQPQHF TGTGCCACCAGTGAACAGGGTCAGCCCCAGCATTTT
few TRBD2 TRBJ2-7 TRBV27 CASSPRLAGGPGRWYEQYF TGTGCCAGCAGTCCCAGACTAGCGGGAGGGCCGGGGAGATGGTACGAGCAGTACTTC
- TRBD2 TRBJ2-7 TRBV3-1/TRBV3-2 CASSQEVTSGTYEQYF TGTGCCAGCAGCCAAGAAGTTACTAGCGGAACCTACGAGCAGTACTTC
- TRBD2 TRBJ2-1 TRBV3-1/TRBV3-2 CASSRNLQTSGRSIF TGTGCCAGCAGCCGCAACCTTCAGACTAGCGGGAGATCGATCTTC
few - TRBJ2-1 TRBV11-2 CASSLDQGTPRKFF TGTGCCAGCAGCTTAGATCAAGGAACCCCGAGGAAGTTCTTC
few - TRBJ1-1 TRBV6-6 CATQMNTEAFF TGTGCCACCCAGATGAACACTGAAGCTTTCTTT
few TRBD1 TRBJ1-2 TRBV2 CASSEANRTPNRGRVYGYTF TGTGCCAGCAGTGAAGCTAACCGGACCCCTAACAGGGGAAGAGTCTATGGCTACACCTTC
- TRBD1 TRBJ1-6 TRBV3-1/TRBV3-2 CASSLRDRVGSPLHF TGTGCCAGCAGCCTCCGCGACAGGGTAGGGTCACCCCTCCACTTT
- - TRBJ1-6 TRBV4-1 CASSQEPSGLGNSPLHF TGCGCCAGCAGCCAAGAACCTTCGGGGTTAGGCAATTCACCCCTCCACTTT
- - TRBJ1-2 TRBV6-5 CASSYSKVGFYGYTF TGTGCCAGCAGTTACTCGAAGGTTGGGTTCTATGGCTACACCTTC
- - TRBJ2-7 TRBV19 CASSARTLAYEQYF TGTGCCAGTAGTGCTCGGACACTAGCCTACGAGCAGTACTTC